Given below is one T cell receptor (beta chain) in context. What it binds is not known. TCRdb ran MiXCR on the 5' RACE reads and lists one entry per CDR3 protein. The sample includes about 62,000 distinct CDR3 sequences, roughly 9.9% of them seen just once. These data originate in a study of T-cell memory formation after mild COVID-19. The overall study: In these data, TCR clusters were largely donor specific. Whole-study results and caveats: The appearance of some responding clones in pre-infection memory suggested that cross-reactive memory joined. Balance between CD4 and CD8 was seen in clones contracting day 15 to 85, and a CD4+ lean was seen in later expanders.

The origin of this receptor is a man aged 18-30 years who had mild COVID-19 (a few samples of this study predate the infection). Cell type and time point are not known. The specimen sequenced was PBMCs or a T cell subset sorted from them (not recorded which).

The CDR3 here is CSARHGQETQYF. The CDR3 region has the DNA TGCAGCGCCCGACACGGACAAGAGACCCAGTACTTC. The J gene is TRBJ2-5, the V gene TRBV29-1, with D unresolved. The V gene's germline CDR1 is SQVTM and CDR2 ANQGSEA. CDR3 length equals 12 residues. V was shortened by 7 bases and J by 2 bases, with 11 bases between the two germline ends.